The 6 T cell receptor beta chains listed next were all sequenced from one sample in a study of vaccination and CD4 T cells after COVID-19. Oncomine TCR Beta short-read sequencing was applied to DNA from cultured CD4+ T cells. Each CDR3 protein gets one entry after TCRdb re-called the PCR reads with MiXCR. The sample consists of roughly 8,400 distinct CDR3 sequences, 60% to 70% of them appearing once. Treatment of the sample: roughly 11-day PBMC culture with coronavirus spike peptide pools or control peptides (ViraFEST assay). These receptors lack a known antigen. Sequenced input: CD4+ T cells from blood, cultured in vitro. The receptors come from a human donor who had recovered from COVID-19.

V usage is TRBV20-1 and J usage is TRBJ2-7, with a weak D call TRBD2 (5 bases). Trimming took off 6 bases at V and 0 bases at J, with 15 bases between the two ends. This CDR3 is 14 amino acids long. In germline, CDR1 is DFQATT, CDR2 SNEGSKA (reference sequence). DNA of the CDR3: TGCAGTGCAGAGGGAAGGACTCTCTCCTACGAGCAGTACTTC. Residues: CSAEGRTLSYEQYF.

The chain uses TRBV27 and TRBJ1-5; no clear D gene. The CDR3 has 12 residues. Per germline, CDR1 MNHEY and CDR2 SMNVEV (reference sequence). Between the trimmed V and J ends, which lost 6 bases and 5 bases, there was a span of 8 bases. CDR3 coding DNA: TGTGCCAGCAGAAACAGAGATCAGCCCCAGCATTTT. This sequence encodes CASRNRDQPQHF.

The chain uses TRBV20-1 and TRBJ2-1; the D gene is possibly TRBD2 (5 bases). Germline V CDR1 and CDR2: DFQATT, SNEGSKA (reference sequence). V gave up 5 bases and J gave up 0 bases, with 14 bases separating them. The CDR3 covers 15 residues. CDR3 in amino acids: CSADERKSSYNEQFF. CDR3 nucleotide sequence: TGCAGTGCTGACGAGCGGAAGAGCTCCTACAATGAGCAGTTCTTC.

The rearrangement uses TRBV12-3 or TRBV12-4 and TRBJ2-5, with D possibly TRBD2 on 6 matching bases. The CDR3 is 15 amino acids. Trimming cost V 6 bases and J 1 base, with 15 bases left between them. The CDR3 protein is CASRNTRDSQETQYF. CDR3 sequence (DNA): TGTGCCAGCAGAAACACCCGGGACTCCCAAGAGACCCAGTACTTC.

The CDR3 nucleotides read TGTGCCAGCAGCCAAGATCCCGGACGGAATAATTCACCCCTCCACTTT. This gives the protein CASSQDPGRNNSPLHF. This chain uses TRBV4-2 with TRBJ1-6; D remains unclear. V lost 0 bases and J lost 5, with 11 bases in between. This CDR3 region has 16 residues. Germline V CDR1 and CDR2: LGHNA, YNFKEQ.

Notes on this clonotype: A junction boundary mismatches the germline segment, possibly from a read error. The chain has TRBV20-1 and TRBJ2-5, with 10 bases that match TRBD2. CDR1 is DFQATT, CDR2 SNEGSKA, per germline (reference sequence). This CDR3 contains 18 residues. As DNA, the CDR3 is TGCAGTGCTCGACTAACACGTAGCGGGGGGCTTCTCCAAGAGATCCAGTACTTC. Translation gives CSARLTRSGGLLQEIQYF.